These 14 T cell receptor beta chains were sequenced from one sample in a study of blood T cell repertoires in COVID-19. Clones were sequenced by immunoSEQ multiplex PCR, and TCRdb holds only the in-frame ones, with some missing. The data contain about 310,000 clones, around 87% of them seen just once; the ten biggest clones take up approximately 8.1%. Sequencing was done on a sample of peripheral blood. The receptors were gathered from a woman aged 50 to 60 who had recovered from COVID-19.

V usage is TRBV29-1 and J usage is TRBJ2-7, with 7 bases matching TRBD1. V gave up 6 bases and J gave up 6 bases; unmatched junction bases: 11. The CDR3 spans 13 residues. Germline CDR1 is SQVTM and CDR2 is ANQGSEA. CDR3 in DNA: TGCAGCGTAATGTTGACAGGGCTGGGCGAGCAGTACTTC. Protein sequence: CSVMLTGLGEQYF.

The gene calls are TRBV19 and TRBJ1-2, with 9 nucleotides matching TRBD1. Trimming took 5 bases from V and 8 from J; bases not matched to a gene: 12. Per germline, CDR1 LNHDA and CDR2 SQIVND (reference sequence). The CDR3 is made up of 15 amino acids. The DNA of the CDR3 is TGTGCCAGTAGTCCTGGGACAGGGTTTTTTCGGGGCTACACCTTC. Amino acids: CASSPGTGFFRGYTF. Based on the CDR3 plus reference TRBV19 and TRBJ1-2, the full variable domain is DGGITQSPKYLFRKEGQNVTLSCEQNLNHDAMYWYRQDPGQGLRLIYYSQIVNDFQKGDIAEGYSVSREKKESFPLTVTSAQKNPTAFYLCASSPGTGFFRGYTFGSGTRLTVV.

The rearrangement uses TRBV6-2 or TRBV6-3 and TRBJ1-6; 9 bases fit TRBD1. After removal of 5 bases from V and 10 bases from J, the junction contained 12 bases not matched to a gene. Germline CDR1 reads MNHEY; CDR2 reads SVGEGT. There are 16 residues in the CDR3. CDR3 sequence: CASSLPQTGGSSPLHF. The CDR3 DNA reads TGTGCCAGCAGTCTCCCACAAACAGGGGGCTCCTCACCCCTCCACTTT.

This chain uses TRBV28 with TRBJ2-5, with D possibly TRBD1 on 6 matching bases. V lost 7 bases, J lost 5 bases, and 20 bases lay in between. The germline V gene encodes CDR1 MDHEN and CDR2 SYDVKM. The CDR3 spans 15 residues. The DNA for the CDR3 is TGTGCCAGCACCCAACAGGGATTTCAGGGGGAGACCCAGTACTTC. As protein: CASTQQGFQGETQYF.

The genes are TRBV20-1 and TRBJ2-7; 7 bases fit TRBD2. The J segment lost 3 bases and the V segment lost 3 bases, leaving 2 bases of the junction unmatched. The CDR3 contains 12 residues. The germline CDR1 and CDR2 sequences are DFQATT and SNEGSKA (reference sequence). In DNA form, the CDR3 reads TGCAGTGCTAGTGCGGGAGACTACGAGCAGTACTTC. Translated, it gives CSASAGDYEQYF.

This clone was seen more than once but under ten times. The chain links TRBV30 to TRBJ2-7, with D possibly matching TRBD2 (5 bases). Germline V gives CDR1 GTSNPN, CDR2 SVGIG (reference sequence). V lost 5 bases to trimming and J lost 0 bases, with 11 bases between them. The CDR3 runs to 13 residues. The CDR3 DNA reads as TGTGCCTGGGTAGGAGGAAGCTCCTACGAGCAGTACTTC. The encoded protein is CAWVGGSSYEQYF.

The gene calls are TRBV4-3 and TRBJ2-1; 11 bases are shared with TRBD2. The germline V gene encodes CDR1 LGHNA and CDR2 YSLEER. This CDR3 spans 15 amino acids. The ends lost 1 base at V and 6 bases at J; junction bases unmatched: 2. Here the CDR3 DNA reads TGCGCCAGCAGCCAAGGACTAGCGGGAACCAATGAGCAGTTCTTC. Amino acid sequence: CASSQGLAGTNEQFF.

The chain links TRBV5-4 to TRBJ2-3, with 8 bases identical to TRBD2. The J segment lost 5 bases and the V segment lost 4 bases, leaving 3 bases of the junction unmatched. CDR3 size: 13 residues. Germline V lookup: CDR1 SGHNT, CDR2 YYREEE (reference sequence). This chain's CDR3 is CASSILAVDTQYF. DNA for the CDR3: TGTGCCAGCAGCATACTAGCGGTAGATACGCAGTATTTT.

This clone was seen once. This chain links TRBV27 with TRBJ1-5; TRBD1 is a possible D gene (6 bases). CDR1 is MNHEY, CDR2 SMNVEV, per germline (reference sequence). The CDR3 extends over 14 amino acids. Trimming pared 5 bases from V and 1 base from J, leaving 9 bases between. This CDR3 reads CASSGDTSNQPQHF. The CDR3 DNA sequence: TGTGCCAGCAGTGGGGACACAAGCAATCAGCCCCAGCATTTT.

DNA for the CDR3: TGCAGCGTTGTTGGACTAGCGGCCAATGAGCAGTTCTTC. Translation: CSVVGLAANEQFF. V usage is TRBV29-1 and J usage is TRBJ2-1, with 10 bases fitting TRBD2. The CDR3 consists of 13 residues. CDR1 is SQVTM and CDR2 is ANQGSEA in the germline V gene. The trim removed 4 bases at V and 6 bases at J, leaving 3 bases unmatched.

This chain links TRBV28 with TRBJ1-2; 8 bases align to TRBD1. Germline V lookup: CDR1 MDHEN, CDR2 SYDVKM. Trimming removed 4 bases from V and 4 bases from J; junction bases left unmatched: 8. The CDR3 covers 15 residues. CDR3 region: CASSSGQGLVYGYTF. The CDR3 DNA reads as TGTGCCAGCAGTTCAGGACAGGGATTGGTCTATGGCTACACCTTC.

CDR3 bases: TGTGCCAGCAGTGAACCAGGCACGAACACCGGGGAGCTGTTTTTT. It codes for CASSEPGTNTGELFF. The chain recombines TRBV6-1 with TRBJ2-2; D is unresolved. The CDR3 runs 15 residues. The V end was cut by 2 bases, the J end by 0 bases, with 7 bases between. Germline V gives CDR1 MNHNS, CDR2 SASEGT.

The chain links TRBV6-5 to TRBJ2-1, with 7 bases aligning to TRBD2. Per the germline V gene, CDR1 is MNHEY and CDR2 is SVGAGI. CDR3 length equals 15 residues. Trimming at V came to 0 bases and at J to 5 bases, leaving 4 bases not matched to a gene. CDR3 sequence (DNA): TGTGCCAGCAGTTACTCGGCGGGGAGGGACAATGAGCAGTTCTTC. Translating gives CASSYSAGRDNEQFF.

This chain connects TRBV3-1 (or the pseudogene TRBV3-2) to TRBJ2-1; D gene ambiguous. V lost 1 base and J lost 2, with 12 bases in between. Germline V lookup: CDR1 LGHDT, CDR2 YNNKEL (reference sequence). This CDR3 is 16 amino acids long. The CDR3 here is CASSQVSQSAYNEQFF. The CDR3 DNA sequence: TGTGCCAGCAGCCAAGTTTCGCAGTCCGCCTACAATGAGCAGTTCTTC.